Many counts were recorded for the clone carrying this TCR beta chain. What it binds is unknown. TCRdb re-called the multiplex PCR reads through MiXCR, storing one row per CDR3 protein. The sample has 270,000 or so distinct CDR3 sequences, over 30% seen once. The data were obtained in a study of breast tumors, draining lymph nodes, adjacent tissues. Findings of the study overall: Tumor TCR diversity was below lymph nodes but above nontumor tissue. Compared with basal-like, luminal-like tumors shared significantly more repertoire with nontumor tissue.

The CDR3 spans 15 residues. The ends were cut back, 5 bases at V and 4 bases at J, with 15 bases in the middle. Germline V lookup: CDR1 LNHDA, CDR2 SQIVND (reference sequence). Samples came from axillary lymph nodes draining the breast cancer. What was sequenced was axillary lymph node tissue. The clonotype was recovered from a female donor with breast cancer. Some clones in this sample may be carry-over from other donors' samples. The chain uses TRBV19 and TRBJ1-3, with D hard to call. This CDR3 is CASSELRLAGNTIYF. Here the CDR3 DNA reads TGTGCCAGTAGTGAATTGAGGCTCGCGGGAAACACCATATATTTT.